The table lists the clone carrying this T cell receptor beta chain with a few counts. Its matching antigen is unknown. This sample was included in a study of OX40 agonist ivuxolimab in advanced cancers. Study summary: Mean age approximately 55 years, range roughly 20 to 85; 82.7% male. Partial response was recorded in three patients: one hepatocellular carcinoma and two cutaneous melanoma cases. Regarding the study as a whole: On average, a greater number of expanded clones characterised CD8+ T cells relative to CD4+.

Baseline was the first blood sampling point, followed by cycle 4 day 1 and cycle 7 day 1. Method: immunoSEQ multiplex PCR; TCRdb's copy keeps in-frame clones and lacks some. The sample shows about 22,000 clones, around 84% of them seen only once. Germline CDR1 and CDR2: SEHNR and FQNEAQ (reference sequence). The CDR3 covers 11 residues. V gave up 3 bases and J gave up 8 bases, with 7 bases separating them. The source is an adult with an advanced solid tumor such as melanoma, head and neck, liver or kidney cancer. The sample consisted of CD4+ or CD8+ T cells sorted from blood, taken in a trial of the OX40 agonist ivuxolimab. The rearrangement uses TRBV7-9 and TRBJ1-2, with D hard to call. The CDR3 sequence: CASSFERGYTF. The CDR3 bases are TGTGCCAGCAGCTTCGAGCGAGGCTACACCTTC.